This T cell receptor beta chain originates from a study of T-cell reconstitution after alpha-beta-depleted transplantation in children. The CDR3 extends over 16 amino acids. Germline-derived CDR1 and CDR2 are MDHEN and SYDVKM. The V gene lost 2 bases and the J gene lost 0 bases, with 12 bases spanning the gap. For TCRbeta, the library was prepared with unique molecular identifiers. MiXCR, applied by TCRdb to the PCR reads, yields one record per CDR3 protein. This repertoire shows 350,000 to 450,000 distinct CDR3 sequences, roughly 13% found once; its top ten account for 3.5% to 4.5%. The V gene is TRBV28, the J gene TRBJ2-3, with a tentative D call TRBD1 (6 bases). This clonotype was sampled from a human donor who donated a stem cell graft to a child with Fanconi anemia. Sequenced material: PBMCs, taken from the stem cell graft. The CDR3 loop is CASSLRGRGSTDTQYF. The CDR3 nucleotides read TGTGCCAGCAGTTTAAGAGGCAGGGGAAGCACAGATACGCAGTATTTT.